The present T cell receptor (beta chain) was sequenced within a study of blood T cell repertoires in COVID-19. Study details: Sites across the United States, Italy and Spain contributed samples from acute and convalescent COVID-19.

The CDR3 is 18 residues long. CDR1 and CDR2 (germline): MNHEY, SVGEGT. J lost 3 bases, V lost 2 bases, and 9 bases had no gene match. Original handling: How many nucleated cells were present was estimated from reference gene primer amplification. Only in-frame clones appear in the TCRdb table, and some are missing; sequencing was by immunoSEQ multiplex PCR. V and J calls and clone size follow that table, whereas D and trimming were derived from the DNA. Among 110,000 to 150,000 clones listed, 85% to 90% were seen once. The V gene is TRBV6-2 or TRBV6-3, the J gene TRBJ2-1; 11 positions agree with TRBD2. The sequence was obtained from a man in his fifties or sixties with active or convalescent COVID-19. The source material was peripheral blood. As DNA, the CDR3 is TGTGCCAGCAGTTACGGCTGGGGACTAGCGGAGAGCTACAATGAGCAGTTCTTC. Protein sequence: CASSYGWGLAESYNEQFF.